The 25 T cell receptor beta chains listed next were all sequenced from one sample in a study of blood T cell repertoires in COVID-19. TCRdb's copy holds only in-frame clones and misses some; the assay was immunoSEQ multiplex PCR. Counted here are 130,000 to 150,000 clones, 75% to 90% occurring once; the ten biggest clones make up 10% to 15%. What was sequenced was peripheral blood. Receptors were obtained from a man between 18 and 35 years old with COVID-19, enrolled during active disease.

This clone turned up a few times. V and J are TRBV24-1 and TRBJ2-3, with 9 bases lining up with TRBD1. V shed 5 bases and J 9 bases; nucleotides not matched to a gene: 8. The CDR3 is made up of 14 amino acids. Germline V lookup: CDR1 KGHDR, CDR2 SFDVKD. CDR3 amino acids: CATSVAGQGKTQYF. DNA of the CDR3: TGTGCCACCAGTGTCGCGGGACAGGGAAAGACGCAGTATTTT.

The chain recombines TRBV2 with TRBJ2-1, with 9 bases aligning to TRBD2. V was clipped by 7 bases and J by 3 bases; unmatched bases: 10. There are 16 residues in the CDR3. Germline V gene data show CDR1 as SNHLY and CDR2 as FYNNEI. In nucleotides, the CDR3 is TGTGCCAGCAATAAGGACCTAGCGGGGAGCTACAATGAGCAGTTCTTC. Translated, it gives CASNKDLAGSYNEQFF.

The rearrangement links TRBV5-6 to TRBJ2-3; possible D gene TRBD1, 6 bases. V was pared by 3 bases and J by 2 bases, with 10 bases between. There are 14 residues in the CDR3. Per the germline V gene, CDR1 is SGHDT and CDR2 is YYEEEE. The CDR3 here is CASSSRTDTDTQYF. The DNA for the CDR3 is TGTGCCAGCAGCTCCCGGACAGACACAGATACGCAGTATTTT. Complete variable domain (other parts from reference TRBV5-6 and TRBJ2-3): DAGVTQSPTHLIKTRGQQVTLRCSPKSGHDTVSWYQQALGQGPQFIFQYYEEEERQRGNFPDRFSGHQFPNYSSELNVNALLLGDSALYLCASSSRTDTDTQYFGPGTRLTVL.

The CDR3 DNA follows: TGTGCCAGTAGTAGCACTAGCGGGAGTCCCTACAATGAGCAGTTCTTC. Translating gives CASSSTSGSPYNEQFF. J is TRBJ2-1 and V is TRBV19; 11 bases are a match to TRBD2. The CDR3 is 16 residues long. J gave up 2 bases and V 4 bases, and 4 bases lay outside the gene matches. CDR1 LNHDA and CDR2 SQIVND come from the germline V gene (reference sequence).

This clone has a single count. The chain has TRBV27 and TRBJ1-6; maybe TRBD1 (6 bases). This CDR3 is 13 amino acids long. V shed 6 bases and J shed 7 bases, with 10 bases lying between them. Germline loops: CDR1 MNHEY, CDR2 SMNVEV (reference sequence). The chain's CDR3 is CASRTQGNSPLHF. The CDR3 coding sequence is TGTGCCAGCAGGACTCAGGGGAATTCACCCCTCCACTTT.

This chain links TRBV6-2 or TRBV6-3 with TRBJ2-7; 8 bases are shared with TRBD1. CDR3 length: 16 amino acids. V shed 6 bases and J 0 bases; nucleotides not matched to a gene: 10. CDR1 and CDR2 from the germline V gene are MNHEY and SVGEGT. CDR3 coding DNA: TGTGCCAGCAGCCAATGGACAGGGAGAGGCTCCTACGAGCAGTACTTC. It yields the protein CASSQWTGRGSYEQYF.

This CDR3 is CASSPLYEQYF. The CDR3 DNA sequence: TGTGCCAGCAGTCCGTTATACGAGCAGTACTTC. The V and J genes are TRBV6-2 or TRBV6-3 and TRBJ2-7; the D is unclear. The CDR3 spans 11 residues. The ends were cut back, 5 bases at V and 4 bases at J, with 6 bases in the middle. Germline V lookup: CDR1 MNHEY, CDR2 SVGEGT.

The chain has TRBV6-9 and TRBJ1-2; unclear D gene. This CDR3 is built from 12 residues. Germline CDR1 MNHGY, CDR2 SVAAGI. V was cut by 11 bases and J by 1 base, with 11 bases left in between. CDR3 nucleotide sequence: TGTGCCCTAACCGGGGATAACTATGGCTACACCTTC. This codes for CALTGDNYGYTF.

About this clone itself: At one end the junction does not follow the germline gene, possibly because of a read error. The V gene is TRBV7-9, the J gene TRBJ1-4; 7 bases agree with TRBD1. This CDR3 is 14 amino acids long. The germline V gene has CDR1 SEHNR and CDR2 FQNEAQ (reference sequence). CDR3 protein: CASSLGQENEKLLF. The CDR3 nucleotides read TGTGCCAGCAGCCTCGGACAGGAGAATGAAAAACTGCTTTTT.

This clone has a handful of counts. The V and J genes are TRBV2 and TRBJ2-7; 9 bases are a match to TRBD2. CDR3 length equals 14 residues. The J segment lost 7 bases and the V segment lost 4 bases, leaving 8 bases of the junction unmatched. The germline V gene has CDR1 SNHLY and CDR2 FYNNEI. The CDR3 loop reads CASSVAGGPGEQYF. In DNA, the CDR3 is TGTGCCAGCAGTGTGGCGGGAGGGCCGGGTGAGCAGTACTTC.

The gene calls are TRBV3-1 (or the pseudogene TRBV3-2) and TRBJ2-3; 9 positions agree with TRBD2. This CDR3 region has 17 residues. Per the germline V gene, CDR1 is LGHDT and CDR2 is YNNKEL (reference sequence). Trimming removed 2 bases from V and 3 bases from J; junction bases left unmatched: 9. CDR3 in DNA: TGTGCCAGCAGCCAACGTAGTAGCGGGAGAAGTACAGATACGCAGTATTTT. Amino acid sequence: CASSQRSSGRSTDTQYF.

This chain uses TRBV18 with TRBJ2-7; 9 positions agree with TRBD2. The CDR3 consists of 16 residues. J was trimmed by 0 bases and V by 2 bases; bases with no gene match: 5. Germline-derived CDR1 and CDR2 are KGHSH and LQKENI. CDR3 amino acids: CASSPTLAGSSYEQYF. As DNA, the CDR3 is TGTGCCAGCTCACCAACCCTAGCGGGGAGCTCCTACGAGCAGTACTTC.

The chain carries TRBV7-9 and TRBJ2-1, with 9 bases matching TRBD2. Germline V CDR1 and CDR2: SEHNR, FQNEAQ (reference sequence). The J segment lost 2 bases and the V segment lost 2 bases, leaving 1 base of the junction unmatched. The CDR3 has 15 residues. The DNA for the CDR3 is TGTGCCAGCAGCTTAATAGCGGGAGCCTACAATGAGCAGTTCTTC. Residues: CASSLIAGAYNEQFF. Full variable domain (remainder filled in from reference TRBV7-9 and TRBJ2-1): DTGVSQNPRHKITKRGQNVTFRCDPISEHNRLYWYRQTLGQGPEFLTYFQNEAQLEKSRLLSDRFSAERPKGSFSTLEIQRTEQGDSAMYLCASSLIAGAYNEQFFGPGTRLTVL.

This chain links TRBV21-1 with TRBJ2-4; the table's TRBD1 call for D was not verified on the DNA. TRBV21-1 is a pseudogene. The CDR3 loop spans 18 amino acids. The chain's CDR3 is CASIVTGIFSIAKNIQYF. The CDR3 nucleotides read TGTGCCAGCATCGTGACAGGGATATTCTCAATAGCCAAAAACATTCAGTACTTC.

The chain combines TRBV9 with TRBJ2-5; 8 nucleotides line up with TRBD2. V gave up 6 bases and J gave up 5 bases; unmatched junction bases: 9. This CDR3 contains 14 residues. The V gene's germline CDR1 is SGDLS and CDR2 YYNGEE. CDR3 in DNA: TGTGCCAGCAATGCAGCGGGAGTCTATGAGACCCAGTACTTC. Its protein is CASNAAGVYETQYF.

V gene TRBV13 combines with J gene TRBJ1-1; no clear D. This CDR3 spans 16 amino acids. Looked up from germline, CDR1 is PRHDT and CDR2 is FYEKMQ (reference sequence). Trimming cost V 3 bases and J 0 bases, with 14 bases left between them. CDR3 protein: CASSLPQPGVNTEAFF. The CDR3 coding sequence is TGTGCCAGCAGCTTGCCCCAACCAGGTGTGAACACTGAAGCTTTCTTT. The full variable domain, in which reference TRBV13 and TRBJ1-1 provide the parts outside the CDR3, is AAGVIQSPRHLIKEKRETATLKCYPIPRHDTVYWYQQGPGQDPQFLISFYEKMQSDKGSIPDRFSAQQFSDYHSELNMSSLELGDSALYFCASSLPQPGVNTEAFFGQGTRLTVV.

The V call is TRBV7-9, the J call TRBJ2-1; a weak D match, TRBD2 (5 bases). The CDR3 is 10 residues long. V shed 5 bases and J shed 10 bases, with 6 bases lying between them. Germline lookup yields CDR1 SEHNR and CDR2 FQNEAQ (reference sequence). CDR3 in DNA: TGTGCCAGCAGCCGAGGGGAGCAGTTCTTC. It yields the protein CASSRGEQFF.

The chain joins TRBV11-3 to TRBJ2-1; 8 bases fit TRBD1. The CDR3 totals 14 residues. Germline V lookup: CDR1 SGHNT, CDR2 YENEEA. V dropped 5 bases and J dropped 8; count of bases not matched to a gene: 8. CDR3 sequence (DNA): TGTGCCAGCAGCCTAACGGACAGGGCGGATGAGCAGTTCTTC. It codes for CASSLTDRADEQFF. Complete variable domain (other parts from reference TRBV11-3 and TRBJ2-1): EAGVVQSPRYKIIEKKQPVAFWCNPISGHNTLYWYLQNLGQGPELLIRYENEEAVDDSQLPKDRFSAERLKGVDSTLKIQPAELGDSAVYLCASSLTDRADEQFFGPGTRLTVL.

This chain joins TRBV27 and TRBJ2-7, with 10 bases identical to TRBD2. Germline CDR1 reads MNHEY; CDR2 reads SMNVEV (reference sequence). The CDR3 is 14 residues long. V lost 3 bases, J lost 2 bases, and 1 base stayed unmatched. For the CDR3, the DNA is TGTGCCAGCAGTTTCCTAGCGGGGGCCTACGAGCAGTACTTC. Amino acids: CASSFLAGAYEQYF.

V is TRBV7-2 and J is TRBJ1-1; the D gene is possibly TRBD1 (6 bases). CDR1 and CDR2 from the germline V gene are SGHTA and FQGNSA. CDR3 length: 16 amino acids. The ends were cut back, 1 base at V and 2 bases at J, with 14 bases in the middle. The DNA for the CDR3 is TGTGCCAGCAGCTTAGGAGGGGGACGGGGAAACACTGAAGCTTTCTTT. Protein: CASSLGGGRGNTEAFF.

The chain combines TRBV28 with TRBJ2-7, with D possibly being TRBD1 (8 bases). Trimming removed 5 bases from V and 3 bases from J, with 17 bases in between. CDR1 is MDHEN and CDR2 is SYDVKM in the germline V gene. The CDR3 contains 15 residues. The DNA for the CDR3 is TGTGCCAGCAGTCCCCCAGGGGGCGGGAGCTACGAGCAGTACTTC. Translation: CASSPPGGGSYEQYF.

CDR3 in DNA: TGTGCCAGCAGTTACCTACCACCGGGAGGCTATGGCTACACCTTC. Its translation: CASSYLPPGGYGYTF. The V gene is TRBV27, the J gene TRBJ1-2; the D is unclear. This CDR3 spans 15 amino acids. Germline V lookup: CDR1 MNHEY, CDR2 SMNVEV (reference sequence). V was trimmed by 4 bases and J by 4 bases, leaving 16 bases between them.

V is TRBV28 and J is TRBJ1-5; D perhaps matches TRBD1 (6 bases). This CDR3 is built from 14 residues. Deletions cut 7 bases from V and 8 bases from J, with 18 bases between. Germline-derived CDR1 and CDR2 are MDHEN and SYDVKM. For the CDR3, the DNA is TGTGCCAGCACCGAGCCCAGGGGCGAGGAGCCCCAGCATTTT. This translates into CASTEPRGEEPQHF.

This clone occurred once. The V call is TRBV5-1, the J call TRBJ2-5; TRBD1 agrees at 9 bases. The CDR3 has 14 residues. Germline CDR1 and CDR2: SGHRS and YFSETQ. V dropped 0 bases and J dropped 5; count of bases not matched to a gene: 2. The CDR3 coding sequence is TGCGCCAGCAGCTTGGGACAGGGGGTTGAGACCCAGTACTTC. Its protein is CASSLGQGVETQYF.

The chain carries TRBV5-1 and TRBJ2-7; possibly TRBD1 for D (5 bases). V shed 7 bases and J shed 3 bases, with 14 bases lying between them. CDR1 and CDR2 (germline): SGHRS, YFSETQ. The CDR3 has 13 residues. This chain's CDR3 is CASSRGHVYEQYF. The CDR3 coding sequence is TGCGCCAGCTCTAGAGGACATGTCTACGAGCAGTACTTC.